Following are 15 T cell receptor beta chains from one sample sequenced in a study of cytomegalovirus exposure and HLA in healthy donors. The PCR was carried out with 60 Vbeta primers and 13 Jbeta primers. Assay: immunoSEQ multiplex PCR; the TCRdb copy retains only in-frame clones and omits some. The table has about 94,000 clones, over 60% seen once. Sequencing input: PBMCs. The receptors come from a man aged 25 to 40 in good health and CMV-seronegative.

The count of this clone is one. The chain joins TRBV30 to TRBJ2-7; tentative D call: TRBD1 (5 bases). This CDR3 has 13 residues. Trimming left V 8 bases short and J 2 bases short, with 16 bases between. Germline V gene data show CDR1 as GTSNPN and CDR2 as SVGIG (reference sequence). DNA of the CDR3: TGTGCCAGCCAGGGAAGCCTAACCTACGAGCAGTACTTC. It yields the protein CASQGSLTYEQYF.

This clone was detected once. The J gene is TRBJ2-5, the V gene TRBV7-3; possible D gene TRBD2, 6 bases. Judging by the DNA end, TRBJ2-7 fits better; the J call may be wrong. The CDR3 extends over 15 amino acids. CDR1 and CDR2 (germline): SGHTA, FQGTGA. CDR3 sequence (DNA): TGTGCCAGCAGCACAAAGGCGGGGATTTGGGACGAGCAGTACTTC. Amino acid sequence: CASSTKAGIWDEQYF.

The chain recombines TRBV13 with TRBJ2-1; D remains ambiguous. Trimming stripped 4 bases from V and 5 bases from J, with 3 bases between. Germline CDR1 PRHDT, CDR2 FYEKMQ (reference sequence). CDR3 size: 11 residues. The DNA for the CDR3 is TGTGCCAGCAGCTATAACAATGAGCAGTTCTTC. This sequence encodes CASSYNNEQFF.

CDR3 protein: CASSLESGSPLHF. CDR3 sequence (DNA): TGTGCCAGCAGCTTAGAATCGGGTTCACCCCTCCACTTT. This chain links TRBV7-9 with TRBJ1-6, with unresolved D. Germline values: CDR1 SEHNR, CDR2 FQNEAQ (reference sequence). V shed 1 base and J shed 9 bases, with 7 bases lying between them. This CDR3 comprises 13 residues.

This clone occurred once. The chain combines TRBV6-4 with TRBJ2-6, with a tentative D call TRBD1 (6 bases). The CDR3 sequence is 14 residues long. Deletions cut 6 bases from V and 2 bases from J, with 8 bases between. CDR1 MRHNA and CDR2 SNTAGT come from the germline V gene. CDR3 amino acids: CASRAGAGANVLTF. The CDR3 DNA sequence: TGTGCCAGCAGAGCAGGGGCTGGGGCCAACGTCCTGACTTTC.

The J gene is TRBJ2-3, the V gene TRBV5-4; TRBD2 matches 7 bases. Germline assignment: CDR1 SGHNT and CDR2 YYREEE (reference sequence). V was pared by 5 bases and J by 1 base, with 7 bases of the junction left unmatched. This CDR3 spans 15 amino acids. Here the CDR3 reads CASRTAGVGTDTQYF. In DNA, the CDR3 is TGTGCCAGCAGGACGGCGGGAGTGGGCACAGATACGCAGTATTTT.

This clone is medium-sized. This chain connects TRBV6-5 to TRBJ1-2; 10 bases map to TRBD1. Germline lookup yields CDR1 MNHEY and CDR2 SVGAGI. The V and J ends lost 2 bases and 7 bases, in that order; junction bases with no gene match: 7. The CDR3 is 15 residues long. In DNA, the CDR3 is TGTGCCAGCAGTTACCGACAGGGGGCCTTTTCTGGCTACACCTTC. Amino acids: CASSYRQGAFSGYTF.

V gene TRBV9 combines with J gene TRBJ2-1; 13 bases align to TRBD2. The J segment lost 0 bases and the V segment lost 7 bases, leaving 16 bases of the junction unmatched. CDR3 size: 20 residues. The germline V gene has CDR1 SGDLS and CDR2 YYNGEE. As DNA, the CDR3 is TGTGCCAGCTCCCATCTAAGGGGGACTAGCGGGACGAGCTCCTACAATGAGCAGTTCTTC. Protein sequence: CASSHLRGTSGTSSYNEQFF.

For the CDR3, the DNA is TGTGCCAGCAGTGAGCTCGGGACAGGGGGCTACGAGCAGTACTTC. This gives the protein CASSELGTGGYEQYF. V usage is TRBV2 and J usage is TRBJ2-7, with 11 bases identical to TRBD1. V was pared by 3 bases and J by 3 bases, with 4 bases of the junction left unmatched. This CDR3 has 15 residues. Per germline, CDR1 SNHLY and CDR2 FYNNEI.

CDR3 sequence: CAWNKAGVSYEQYF. For the CDR3, the DNA is TGTGCCTGGAACAAAGCGGGAGTATCGTACGAGCAGTACTTC. The chain recombines TRBV30 with TRBJ2-7; TRBD2 agrees at 8 bases. The CDR3 is 14 amino acids. The J segment lost 4 bases and the V segment lost 4 bases, leaving 9 bases of the junction unmatched. CDR1 is GTSNPN and CDR2 is SVGIG in the germline V gene (reference sequence).

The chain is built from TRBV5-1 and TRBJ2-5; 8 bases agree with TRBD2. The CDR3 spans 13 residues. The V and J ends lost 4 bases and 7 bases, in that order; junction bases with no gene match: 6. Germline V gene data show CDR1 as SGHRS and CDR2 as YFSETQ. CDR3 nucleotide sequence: TGCGCCAGCAGCCCGACTAGCGTGGGGACCCAGTACTTC. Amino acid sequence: CASSPTSVGTQYF.

CDR3: CASSVGDEQFF. The CDR3, as DNA: TGTGCCAGCAGCGTAGGAGATGAGCAGTTCTTC. The chain couples TRBV9 to TRBJ2-1, with D hard to call. The V gene's germline CDR1 is SGDLS and CDR2 YYNGEE. V was shortened by 0 bases and J by 8 bases, with 3 bases between the two germline ends. The CDR3 has 11 residues.

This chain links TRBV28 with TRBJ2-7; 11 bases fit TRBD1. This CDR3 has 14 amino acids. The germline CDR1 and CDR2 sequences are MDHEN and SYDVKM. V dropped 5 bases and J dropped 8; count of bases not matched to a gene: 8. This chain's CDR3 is CASSPPGQGGKQYF. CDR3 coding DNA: TGTGCCAGCAGTCCCCCGGGACAGGGGGGGAAGCAGTACTTC.

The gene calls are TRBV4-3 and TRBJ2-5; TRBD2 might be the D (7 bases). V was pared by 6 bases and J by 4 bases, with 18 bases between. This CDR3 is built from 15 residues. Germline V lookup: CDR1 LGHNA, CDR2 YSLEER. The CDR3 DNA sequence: TGCGCCAGCAGTCTGGGGGGGGGCCTAGGAGAGACCCAGTACTTC. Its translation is CASSLGGGLGETQYF.

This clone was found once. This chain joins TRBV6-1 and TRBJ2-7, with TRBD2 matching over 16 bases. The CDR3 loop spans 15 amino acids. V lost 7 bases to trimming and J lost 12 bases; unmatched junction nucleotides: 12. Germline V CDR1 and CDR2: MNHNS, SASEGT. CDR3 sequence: CASTSGTSGRATMYF. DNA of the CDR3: TGTGCCAGCACGTCTGGGACTAGCGGGAGGGCCACAATGTACTTC.